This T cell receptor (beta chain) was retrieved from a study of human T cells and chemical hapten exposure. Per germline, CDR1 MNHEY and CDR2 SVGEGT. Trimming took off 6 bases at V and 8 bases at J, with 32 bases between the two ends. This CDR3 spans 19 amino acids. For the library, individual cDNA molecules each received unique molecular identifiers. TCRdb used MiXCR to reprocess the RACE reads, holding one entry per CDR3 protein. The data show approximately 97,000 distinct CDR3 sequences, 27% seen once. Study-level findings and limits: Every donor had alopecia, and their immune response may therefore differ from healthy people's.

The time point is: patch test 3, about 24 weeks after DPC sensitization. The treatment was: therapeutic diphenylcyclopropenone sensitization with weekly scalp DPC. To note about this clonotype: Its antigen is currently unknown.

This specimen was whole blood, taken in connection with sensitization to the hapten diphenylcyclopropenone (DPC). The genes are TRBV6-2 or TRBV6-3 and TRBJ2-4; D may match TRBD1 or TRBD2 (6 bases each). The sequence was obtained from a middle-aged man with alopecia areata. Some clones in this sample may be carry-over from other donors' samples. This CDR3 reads CASRGRGLGGPNSGDIQYF. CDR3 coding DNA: TGTGCCAGCAGGGGCAGGGGACTTGGCGGGCCTAATTCCGGTGACATTCAGTACTTC.